This T cell receptor beta chain appears in the sequencing data of a study of shared clonotypes between healthy human individuals. As for the study in general: The study used three CD4 naive, three CD4 memory, two CD8 naive and one CD8 memory plate per donor.

In this sample, this clone turned up a few times. Its antigen is not known. Other DNA sequences of this sample code for an identical CDR3. This table comes from immunoSEQ multiplex PCR, and its TCRdb copy is limited to in-frame clones, with some not included. The table records 2 million to 3 million clones, 90% to 95% of them present only once. Findings of the study overall: Even with large depth, rarefaction showed that sorted-subset sequencing was incomplete. Researchers sampled only blood; tissue repertoires likely differ.

CDR1 is MDHEN, CDR2 SYDVKM, per germline. There are 15 residues in the CDR3. V lost 2 bases, J lost 3 bases, and 3 bases stayed unmatched. V gene TRBV28 combines with J gene TRBJ2-3, with 9 bases matching TRBD2. The sample taken for sequencing was naive CD4+ T cells from PBMCs. Stated subset: CD45RA+ positively selected. The receptor was isolated from a man younger than 30 in good health. Some clones in this sample may be carry-over from other donors' samples. DNA for the CDR3: TGTGCCAGCAGTTTAGCGGGAGGGCCTACAGATACGCAGTATTTT. It translates to CASSLAGGPTDTQYF.